The entry below describes one T cell receptor (beta chain). Its antigen is not identified. The sample comes from a study of shared clonotypes between healthy human individuals. As for the study in general: Samples came from two female and a few male donors aged 18 to 49. Study-level findings and limits: Despite large depth, sorted-subset datasets appeared incompletely sequenced.

Data came from immunoSEQ multiplex PCR; TCRdb stores just in-frame clones and leaves some out. The profile shows 550,000 to 700,000 clones, about 80% of them singletons. The CDR3 covers 15 residues. The germline V gene has CDR1 SGHRS and CDR2 YFSETQ. With 4 bases clipped from V and 6 bases from J, the junction kept 11 bases outside the gene matches. The receptor was derived from a woman aged 25 to 45 in good health. The rearrangement links TRBV5-1 to TRBJ2-5, with 8 bases matching TRBD1. Source material: memory CD4+ T cells sorted from blood. Described subset: CD45RA-negative fraction. DNA for the CDR3: TGCGCCAGCAGCGAGTCGGACAGGGATTTGAAGACCCAGTACTTC. It specifies CASSESDRDLKTQYF.